The rows below give T cell receptor beta chains drawn from one sample of a study of blood T cell repertoires in COVID-19. Only in-frame clones appear in the TCRdb table, and some are missing; sequencing was by immunoSEQ multiplex PCR. The sample has roughly 210,000 clones, 87% seen once. The sequenced material came from PBMCs or T cells enriched from blood (not recorded which). These receptors were taken from a man aged 25 to 45 in a cohort exposed to, infected with or recovered from COVID-19 (not recorded which). The CDR3 runs from the conserved cysteine through the conserved F or W. The D gene is left open where the match is weak. Only some rows state a clone size, as once, few, many or a class for expanded clones.

cdr3_nt | cdr3_aa | j_call | d_call | clone_size | cdr3_length | v_call
TGCGCCAGCAGCTTGGGTGTGGACAGGGTTAACTATGGCTACACCTTC | CASSLGVDRVNYGYTF | TRBJ1-2 | TRBD1 | - | 16 | TRBV5-1
TGTGCCAGCAGTTCCCCCCTGGTAGCGGGAGGGAACGAGCAGTACTTC | CASSSPLVAGGNEQYF | TRBJ2-7 | TRBD2 | once | 16 | TRBV7-9
TGCAGCGTTGTACAGGGCTACGAGCAGTACTTC | CSVVQGYEQYF | TRBJ2-7 | - | - | 11 | TRBV29-1
TGTGCCAGCGCCCCACCGGACAGGGTTGAAAAACTGTTTTTT | CASAPPDRVEKLFF | TRBJ1-4 | TRBD1 | - | 14 | TRBV27
TGCGCCAGCAGCACGGGAGCACAGTCCGCCGCAGATACGCAGTATTTT | CASSTGAQSAADTQYF | TRBJ2-3 | - | - | 16 | TRBV5-1
TGTGCCAGTCGAGAGGCTTCCACTGGAAACACCATATATTTT | CASREASTGNTIYF | TRBJ1-3 | - | - | 14 | TRBV7-2
TGTGCCAGCAGAAAAAGACAGATTAACACTGAAGCTTTCTTT | CASRKRQINTEAFF | TRBJ1-1 | - | - | 14 | TRBV27
TGTGCCAGCAGTTTATGGTACATCCGTAATGAGCAGTTCTTC | CASSLWYIRNEQFF | TRBJ2-1 | - | - | 14 | TRBV28
TGTGCCAGCAGCTTAGCAAACTATGGAGGACAAGAGACCCAGTACTTC | CASSLANYGGQETQYF | TRBJ2-5 | - | - | 16 | TRBV7-6
TGTGCCAGTAGTATAGATCTCCTTACCGGGGATGAGCAGTTCTTC | CASSIDLLTGDEQFF | TRBJ2-1 | - | - | 15 | TRBV19
TGCAGCGTTAGGGGACTAGCGGAATCACGGGGCGAGCAGTACTTC | CSVRGLAESRGEQYF | TRBJ2-7 | TRBD2 | - | 15 | TRBV29-1
TGTGCCAGCAGTTTATCGCGGGGACTCCTCAACGAGCAGTACTTC | CASSLSRGLLNEQYF | TRBJ2-7 | - | hyperexpanded | 15 | TRBV27
TGTGCCAGCAGCTCGGGACAGGGTAAAGAGACCCAGTACTTC | CASSSGQGKETQYF | TRBJ2-5 | TRBD1 | - | 14 | TRBV7-2
TGTGCCAGCAGCTCTCACAGGGGGCGCGAACTGTTTTTT | CASSSHRGRELFF | TRBJ1-4 | TRBD1 | - | 13 | TRBV9
TGTGCCAGTAGTCCTCGGGACTCCTACGAGCAGTACTTC | CASSPRDSYEQYF | TRBJ2-7 | - | - | 13 | TRBV19
TGCGCCAGCAGCCGGACAGGGAATGCAGATACGCAGTATTTT | CASSRTGNADTQYF | TRBJ2-3 | TRBD1 | - | 14 | TRBV5-1
TGTGCCAGTAGTATAGGGGACAGCTACTATGGCTACACCTTC | CASSIGDSYYGYTF | TRBJ1-2 | TRBD1 | - | 14 | TRBV19
TGTGCCAGCAGTGAAGAACCCGACATCCCTCGGAACGAGCAGTACTTC | CASSEEPDIPRNEQYF | TRBJ2-7 | - | - | 16 | TRBV6-1
TGTGCCAGCAGTGAAGCCTTCGGTCGGGGGAACTACGAGCAGTACTTC | CASSEAFGRGNYEQYF | TRBJ2-7 | - | once | 16 | TRBV2
TGTGCCAGCTCACCTACTCAGACAGGGTGGGACTATGGCTACACCTTC | CASSPTQTGWDYGYTF | TRBJ1-2 | TRBD1 | once | 16 | TRBV18
TGTGCCAGCAGCCAAGTGGTTTCGGATAGGGGTGGGCAAGAGACCCAGTACTTC | CASSQVVSDRGGQETQYF | TRBJ2-5 | - | - | 18 | TRBV4-2
TGTGCCAGCAGCTTAGGTAGAGGGAACCCCGAAGCTTTCTTT | CASSLGRGNPEAFF | TRBJ1-1 | - | - | 14 | TRBV7-9
TGTGCCAGCAGTTTAGTTTATGGCGGACTAGCCAAAAACATTCAGTACTTC | CASSLVYGGLAKNIQYF | TRBJ2-4 | - | - | 17 | TRBV28
TGTGCCAGCAGCCCAAAACAGGGGCTAGGTGGTAGCCCCCAGCATTTT | CASSPKQGLGGSPQHF | TRBJ1-5 | TRBD1 | - | 16 | TRBV7-8
TGCGCCAGCGGTACGGGGTTTCAAGAGACCCAGTACTTC | CASGTGFQETQYF | TRBJ2-5 | - | - | 13 | TRBV4-1
TGTGCCAGCAGACAGGGCTTCAAAGAGACCCAGTACTTC | CASRQGFKETQYF | TRBJ2-5 | - | - | 13 | TRBV6-5
TGTGCCAGCAGGAAGACCGGGACAGAACACAGATACTCCACGGAAAAACTGTTTTTT | CASRKTGTEHRYSTEKLFF | TRBJ1-4 | TRBD1 | - | 19 | TRBV28
TGCGCCAGCAGCTTGGCCCCTGGGGAGAACTATGGCTACACCTTC | CASSLAPGENYGYTF | TRBJ1-2 | - | once | 15 | TRBV5-1
TGTGCCAGCAGCGGGACTAGCGGGGCCTACGAGCAGTACTTC | CASSGTSGAYEQYF | TRBJ2-7 | TRBD2 | - | 14 | TRBV9
TGTGCCAGCAGTCTCGTACTAGGAGGATATGAGCAGTTCTTC | CASSLVLGGYEQFF | TRBJ2-1 | - | - | 14 | TRBV28
TGTGCCATGGAGGGAGGGACGAACTCTAGCACAGATACGCAGTATTTT | CAMEGGTNSSTDTQYF | TRBJ2-3 | TRBD2 | - | 16 | TRBV28
TGTGCCAGCAGTTTATATCTAACAGGGGGCAGGGGCAATCAGCCCCAGCATTTT | CASSLYLTGGRGNQPQHF | TRBJ1-5 | TRBD1 | - | 18 | TRBV28
TGTGCCAGCAGCTTAAATAGCGGGAGAATCACCGGGGAGCTGTTTTTT | CASSLNSGRITGELFF | TRBJ2-2 | TRBD2 | - | 16 | TRBV7-3
TGTGCCAGCAGCTTAGCGATCCTCGGCGGGGAGCTGTTTTTT | CASSLAILGGELFF | TRBJ2-2 | - | - | 14 | TRBV7-2
TGTGCCAGCAGGGTCGTGAGGGACAGGGGGCGAGGCTACACCTTC | CASRVVRDRGRGYTF | TRBJ1-2 | TRBD1 | - | 15 | TRBV2
TGTGCCAGCTCAGCGGACAGGGTGACGACAGATACGCAGTATTTT | CASSADRVTTDTQYF | TRBJ2-3 | TRBD1 | - | 15 | TRBV18
TGTGCCAGCAGGCTTGACGGACGGGGGGGTAGTCAGCCCCAGCATTTT | CASRLDGRGGSQPQHF | TRBJ1-5 | - | - | 16 | TRBV28
TGCACCAGCGTCGGGGTCGGGAGGGGTAGGGAAAACATTCAGTACTTC | CTSVGVGRGRENIQYF | TRBJ2-4 | - | - | 16 | TRBV1
TGTGCCAGCAGCCAAGATGTTCACAGGAACACTGAAGCTTTCTTT | CASSQDVHRNTEAFF | TRBJ1-1 | - | - | 15 | TRBV3-1/TRBV3-2
TGTGCCAGTAGTATTGGAGGAGGTGAAGTCGAGCAGTACTTC | CASSIGGGEVEQYF | TRBJ2-7 | - | - | 14 | TRBV19
TGCAGCGTTGATTCAGGGTTCAGCACCGGGGAGCTGTTTTTT | CSVDSGFSTGELFF | TRBJ2-2 | - | - | 14 | TRBV29-1
TGTGCCAGCATCCTCCTGATAGGCGGGAGGACTATCTCCTACGAGCAGTACTTC | CASILLIGGRTISYEQYF | TRBJ2-7 | TRBD2 | - | 18 | TRBV2
TGTGCCAGCAGCTTATCGAGGGAATACAATGAGCAGTTCTTC | CASSLSREYNEQFF | TRBJ2-1 | - | - | 14 | TRBV7-3
TGTGCCAGCAGCTTAGGGACTTCTATTAGGGAGCAGTACTTC | CASSLGTSIREQYF | TRBJ2-7 | - | once | 14 | TRBV7-2
TGTGCCAGCAGCGTAGAGGGACAGGAGAACACCGGGGAGCTGTTTTTT | CASSVEGQENTGELFF | TRBJ2-2 | TRBD1 | once | 16 | TRBV9
TGTGCCAGTAGTTCAGAACACTCCTACGAGCAGTACTTC | CASSSEHSYEQYF | TRBJ2-7 | - | once | 13 | TRBV19
TGTGCCAGCAGTCACCCAGAGGGAAACAGCGAGCAGTACTTC | CASSHPEGNSEQYF | TRBJ2-7 | - | few | 14 | TRBV3-1/TRBV3-2
TGCGCCAGCAGCTTTTCTAGCGGGTTTAGCTCCTACAATGAGCAGTTCTTC | CASSFSSGFSSYNEQFF | TRBJ2-1 | TRBD2 | - | 17 | TRBV5-1
TGTGCCAGCAGCTTTGAGGGGGAGCAAAACACTGAAGCTTTCTTT | CASSFEGEQNTEAFF | TRBJ1-1 | - | - | 15 | TRBV7-9
TGTGCCAGCAGTTACTCGACAGGGGCCGAGCAGTACTTC | CASSYSTGAEQYF | TRBJ2-7 | TRBD1 | once | 13 | TRBV6-5
TGTGCCAGCAGTCGTAATGCGGAGTCACCCCTCCACTTT | CASSRNAESPLHF | TRBJ1-6 | - | - | 13 | TRBV3-1/TRBV3-2
TGTGCCAGCTCAGGCAGAGGACAGGGGGCCTCCTACGAGCAGTACTTC | CASSGRGQGASYEQYF | TRBJ2-7 | TRBD1 | - | 16 | TRBV18
TGCGCCAGCAGCTTGGCCCAGCGCGCGGACGAGCAGTACTTC | CASSLAQRADEQYF | TRBJ2-7 | - | - | 14 | TRBV5-1
TGTGCCATCAGGCCTAGGGGTACCTGGGATACGCAGTATTTT | CAIRPRGTWDTQYF | TRBJ2-3 | - | - | 14 | TRBV10-3
TGTGCCAGCAGTTTGCGGACAGCGAACACCGGGGAGCTGTTTTTT | CASSLRTANTGELFF | TRBJ2-2 | - | - | 15 | TRBV28